This T cell receptor (beta chain) was retrieved from a study of CD8 T cells in ankylosing spondylitis. With 4 bases clipped from V and 1 base from J, the junction kept 9 bases outside the gene matches. The CDR3 is 17 residues long. Germline V lookup: CDR1 SGDLS, CDR2 YYNGEE. Comment on this clonotype: Its antigen remains unidentified.

Overall study results and limits: Clones linked to disease, bearing a CD8+ phenotype, were relatively rare in peripheral blood. It was reported that disease-linked clones were significantly enriched in matched ankylosing spondylitis synovial fluid.

A single record per CDR3 protein comes from TCRdb applying MiXCR to the 5' RACE reads. This sample carries about 7,900 distinct CDR3 sequences, about 3.9% of them seen once, and the ten largest clones take around 9.3%. The clonotype was recovered from a female donor with ankylosing spondylitis or in good health (not recorded which). The chain carries TRBV9 and TRBJ2-3; 10 bases map to TRBD2. Source material: blood, either unsorted or a sorted T cell fraction (not recorded which). The CDR3 protein is CASSFYSGGRGTDTQYF. Written as DNA, the CDR3 is TGTGCCAGCAGCTTCTATAGCGGGGGGAGGGGCACAGATACGCAGTATTTT.